This T cell receptor beta chain originates from a study of cytomegalovirus exposure and HLA in healthy donors. The length of the CDR3 is 14 residues. Germline assignment: CDR1 SGHRS and CDR2 YFSETQ. With 3 bases removed from V and 0 bases from J, the gap between germline ends came to 10 bases. 60 Vbeta and 13 Jbeta primers were used in PCR. Here immunoSEQ multiplex PCR was the method, and the copy in TCRdb shows in-frame clones only, minus some. Of under 250,000 clones detected, just over 75% appear once; the ten largest clones hold 1.5% to 2%. The sequenced sample consisted of PBMCs. This receptor was taken from a young man in good health and CMV-seronegative. The chain couples TRBV5-1 to TRBJ2-7; perhaps TRBD1 as D (6 bases). CDR3 residues: CASSSTGSSYEQYF. The CDR3 DNA follows: TGCGCCAGCAGCTCAACAGGGAGCTCCTACGAGCAGTACTTC.